The 25 T cell receptor beta chains in this list originate from one sample, sequenced in a study of T cell responses to AZD1222 COVID-19 vaccine. Generated by immunoSEQ multiplex PCR, the TCRdb table keeps only in-frame clones and is missing some. This sample has under 95,000 clones; about 90% occur once, and the top ten carry about 1.3%. The source material was peripheral blood, sampled 28 days after the second AZD1222 dose. All receptors derive from an adult who received the AZD1222 COVID-19 vaccine.

V gene TRBV11-2 combines with J gene TRBJ2-6; possible D gene TRBD1, 6 bases. This CDR3 is 16 amino acids long. V lost 3 bases and J 4 bases, leaving 13 bases between the germline ends. Germline CDR1 reads SGHAT; CDR2 reads FQNNGV. The CDR3 coding sequence is TGTGCCAGCAGCTTTGACAGGACTTACGGGGCCAACGTCCTGACTTTC. Translated: CASSFDRTYGANVLTF.

This CDR3 reads CASSFIMSFNQPQHF. DNA of the CDR3: TGTGCCAGCAGCTTTATTATGTCTTTCAATCAGCCCCAGCATTTT. The genes are TRBV11-2 and TRBJ1-5; D is ambiguous. The CDR3 loop spans 15 amino acids. Germline CDR1 and CDR2: SGHAT and FQNNGV. The V end was cut by 3 bases, the J end by 3 bases, with 12 bases between.

J is TRBJ2-3 and V is TRBV6-5; 7 bases map to TRBD1. This CDR3 spans 14 amino acids. J lost 4 bases, V lost 11 bases, and 12 bases had no gene match. From germline, CDR1 is MNHEY and CDR2 SVGAGI. CDR3: CALAVDRASDTQYF. DNA of the CDR3: TGTGCCCTTGCCGTCGACAGGGCTTCAGATACGCAGTATTTT.

V and J are TRBV30 and TRBJ2-7; D is unresolved. CDR1 and CDR2 from the germline V gene are GTSNPN and SVGIG (reference sequence). The CDR3 has 15 residues. V was trimmed by 0 bases and J by 4 bases, leaving 16 bases between them. This chain's CDR3 is CAWSVVGGSLYEQYF. CDR3 nucleotides: TGTGCCTGGAGTGTAGTCGGCGGATCCCTATACGAGCAGTACTTC.

V usage is TRBV27 and J usage is TRBJ2-7, with 10 bases identical to TRBD2. The CDR3 runs 17 residues. Per germline, CDR1 MNHEY and CDR2 SMNVEV (reference sequence). The V segment lost 2 bases and the J segment 0 bases; nucleotides outside the gene matches: 7. DNA for the CDR3: TGTGCCAGCAGTTTAAATGGCCCTAGCGGGGGCTCCTACGAGCAGTACTTC. Translation gives CASSLNGPSGGSYEQYF.

The J gene is TRBJ1-2, the V gene TRBV2, with D unclear. In germline, CDR1 is SNHLY, CDR2 FYNNEI. V lost 3 bases, J lost 2 bases, and 13 bases lay in between. The CDR3 consists of 15 residues. The CDR3 nucleotides are TGTGCCAGCAGTGAGGAGGCCAGCGTGAACTATGGCTACACCTTC. Its protein product is CASSEEASVNYGYTF.

The chain is built from TRBV30 and TRBJ2-7; D unresolved. V was clipped by 2 bases and J by 1 base, with 6 bases between them. Germline values: CDR1 GTSNPN, CDR2 SVGIG (reference sequence). The CDR3 has 12 amino acids. The CDR3 protein is CAWSPLSYEQYF. DNA for the CDR3: TGTGCCTGGAGTCCCCTTTCCTACGAGCAGTACTTC.

The V gene is TRBV28, the J gene TRBJ2-7, with no clear D. The CDR3 runs to 16 residues. V was shortened by 0 bases and J by 1 base, with 13 bases between the two germline ends. The germline gives CDR1 MDHEN, CDR2 SYDVKM. CDR3 nucleotides: TGTGCCAGCAGTTTATGGTTCGGTCCCAATTCCTACGAGCAGTACTTC. Encoded protein: CASSLWFGPNSYEQYF.

V usage is TRBV28 and J usage is TRBJ2-5, with a tentative D call TRBD2 (5 bases). Germline assignment: CDR1 MDHEN and CDR2 SYDVKM. This CDR3 has 15 residues. V was trimmed by 4 bases and J by 4 bases, leaving 16 bases between them. CDR3 residues: CASSSPLTRGETQYF. The CDR3 DNA reads as TGTGCCAGCAGTTCCCCGTTAACCCGGGGAGAGACCCAGTACTTC.

The rearrangement uses TRBV9 and TRBJ2-5; 7 bases match TRBD1. Germline CDR1 and CDR2: SGDLS and YYNGEE. J was trimmed by 5 bases and V by 4 bases; bases with no gene match: 8. The CDR3 runs to 14 residues. The CDR3 loop is CASSLRTGGETQYF. The DNA of the CDR3 is TGTGCCAGCAGCCTCAGGACAGGCGGGGAGACCCAGTACTTC.

This chain links TRBV14 with TRBJ2-2; D gene ambiguous. Looked up from germline, CDR1 is SGHDN and CDR2 is FVKESK. The CDR3 covers 15 residues. The ends were cut back, 1 base at V and 3 bases at J, with 9 bases in the middle. The CDR3 loop is CASSQVATHTGELFF. The CDR3 bases are TGTGCCAGCAGCCAAGTAGCTACCCACACCGGGGAGCTGTTTTTT.

The chain has TRBV18 and TRBJ2-4; 7 bases are a match to TRBD2. The CDR3 covers 16 residues. From germline, CDR1 is KGHSH and CDR2 LQKENI. Losses at the gene ends were 0 bases for V and 0 bases for J; bases not matched to a gene: 2. In DNA form, the CDR3 reads TGTGCCAGCTCACCACCAGGCGGGGGAGCCAAAAACATTCAGTACTTC. As protein: CASSPPGGGAKNIQYF.

On this clone itself: The junction does not match germline at one end; this may be a read error. V is TRBV2 and J is TRBJ1-5; D is uncertain. Germline CDR1 is SNHLY and CDR2 is FYNNEI. The CDR3 extends over 14 amino acids. CDR3 DNA sequence: TGTGCCAGCAGTGAATCGGCAGCTTATCAGCCCCAACATTTT. Translating it yields CASSESAAYQPQHF.

The CDR3 bases are TGTGCCAGCAGTTACGGACACATCTTAAATTCACCCCTCCACTTT. It specifies CASSYGHILNSPLHF. This chain connects TRBV6-5 to TRBJ1-6, with D possibly being TRBD1 (5 bases). The germline V gene has CDR1 MNHEY and CDR2 SVGAGI. Trimming cost V 2 bases and J 7 bases, with 12 bases left between them. This CDR3 has 15 amino acids.

The gene calls are TRBV19 and TRBJ2-1; D possibly corresponds to TRBD1 (5 bases). Germline V gives CDR1 LNHDA, CDR2 SQIVND (reference sequence). The V and J ends lost 4 bases and 12 bases respectively, with 19 bases between them. The CDR3 spans 14 residues. The CDR3 loop reads CASSKGVPAWGQFF. The CDR3 bases are TGTGCCAGTAGTAAAGGGGTGCCAGCCTGGGGGCAGTTCTTC.

The J gene is TRBJ2-3, the V gene TRBV7-2; 8 bases fit TRBD2. The CDR3 sequence is 17 residues long. V lost 6 bases, J lost 5 bases, and 16 bases stayed unmatched. CDR1 SGHTA and CDR2 FQGNSA come from the germline V gene. CDR3 coding DNA: TGTGCCAGCAGTAACCGGGGAAAGCGGGGGCCGGGAGATACGCAGTATTTT. Translation gives CASSNRGKRGPGDTQYF.

In its sample, this clone was seen a few times. The chain is built from TRBV11-2 and TRBJ2-7; tentatively, D is TRBD1 (5 bases). V gave up 7 bases and J gave up 5 bases, with 18 bases separating them. The CDR3 contains 14 residues. The V gene's germline CDR1 is SGHAT and CDR2 FQNNGV. This CDR3 reads CASTRDGRADEQYF. CDR3 in DNA: TGTGCCAGCACCCGAGACGGCAGGGCCGACGAGCAGTACTTC. Looking up the rest from reference TRBV11-2 and TRBJ2-7 gives the full variable domain: EAGVAQSPRYKIIEKRQSVAFWCNPISGHATLYWYQQILGQGPKLLIQFQNNGVVDDSQLPKDRFSAERLKGVDSTLKIQPAKLEDSAVYLCASTRDGRADEQYFGPGTRLTVT.

This chain links TRBV16 with TRBJ2-7; 7 bases are shared with TRBD2. The CDR3 sequence is 15 residues long. Germline loops: CDR1 KGHSY, CDR2 FQNENV. V shed 4 bases and J 0 bases; nucleotides not matched to a gene: 6. This chain's CDR3 is CASSRQGGSSYEQYF. The DNA for the CDR3 is TGTGCCAGCAGCCGCCAGGGCGGGAGCTCCTACGAGCAGTACTTC.

The rearrangement links TRBV5-8 to TRBJ1-1; tentatively, D is TRBD1 (5 bases). This CDR3 has 14 amino acids. CDR1 and CDR2 from the germline V gene are SGHTS and YDEGEE. V shed 5 bases and J shed 5 bases, with 16 bases lying between them. The CDR3 region has the DNA TGTGCCAGCAGATCAGGGATGGTGAGGACTGAAGCTTTCTTT. Translating gives CASRSGMVRTEAFF.

The V and J genes are TRBV28 and TRBJ2-3; the match to TRBD2 covers 12 bases. Germline V lookup: CDR1 MDHEN, CDR2 SYDVKM. J lost 5 bases, V lost 2 bases, and 2 bases had no gene match. The CDR3 runs 15 residues. The CDR3 reads CASSLPSGGVDTQYF. CDR3 in DNA: TGTGCCAGCAGTTTACCTAGCGGGGGGGTAGATACGCAGTATTTT.

The genes are TRBV19 and TRBJ2-7; D is tentatively TRBD1 or TRBD2 (5 bases each). The germline V gene has CDR1 LNHDA and CDR2 SQIVND (reference sequence). This CDR3 region has 14 residues. The ends were cut back, 1 base at V and 3 bases at J, with 10 bases in the middle. The CDR3 spells CASSIGQGVYEQYF. As DNA, the CDR3 is TGTGCCAGTAGTATAGGGCAGGGAGTCTACGAGCAGTACTTC.

The chain employs TRBV10-3 and TRBJ1-1, with TRBD1 as a possible D gene (5 bases). The V end was cut by 6 bases, the J end by 2 bases, with 10 bases between. This CDR3 comprises 13 residues. The germline gives CDR1 ENHRY, CDR2 SYGVKD. In DNA, the CDR3 is TGTGCCATCAGCCCCGACAGCAACACTGAAGCTTTCTTT. Translating gives CAISPDSNTEAFF.

The chain carries TRBV14 and TRBJ2-1; D is uncertain. CDR1 and CDR2 from the germline V gene are SGHDN and FVKESK. Between the trimmed V and J ends, which lost 1 base and 8 bases, there was a span of 12 bases. The CDR3 is made up of 14 amino acids. In DNA, the CDR3 is TGTGCCAGCAGCCAAGTGGACCGCATCCATGAGCAGTTCTTC. Amino acid sequence: CASSQVDRIHEQFF.

The V call is TRBV7-2, the J call TRBJ2-3; either TRBD1 or TRBD2 may supply D (5 bases each). CDR1 and CDR2 from the germline V gene are SGHTA and FQGNSA. The CDR3 runs 13 residues. Trimming removed 2 bases from V and 5 bases from J, with 8 bases in between. The CDR3 coding sequence is TGTGCCAGCAGCTTATTGGGGGAAGATACGCAGTATTTT. This codes for CASSLLGEDTQYF.

J is TRBJ1-4 and V is TRBV19; D may be TRBD1 (5 bases). V was cut by 3 bases and J by 10 bases, with 21 bases left in between. This CDR3 spans 16 amino acids. Germline V gives CDR1 LNHDA, CDR2 SQIVND (reference sequence). The CDR3 is CASSIQGGQGTAKLFF. The CDR3 DNA sequence: TGTGCCAGTAGTATTCAAGGCGGGCAGGGAACGGCAAAACTGTTTTTT. The entire variable domain, with the rest obtained from reference TRBV19 and TRBJ1-4, is as follows: DGGITQSPKYLFRKEGQNVTLSCEQNLNHDAMYWYRQDPGQGLRLIYYSQIVNDFQKGDIAEGYSVSREKKESFPLTVTSAQKNPTAFYLCASSIQGGQGTAKLFFGSGTQLSVL.